The 26 T cell receptor beta chains in this list originate from one sample, sequenced in a study of T cell changes during pregnancy in multiple sclerosis (dated 2019 in TCRdb). The receptor library was made with the immunoSEQ multiplex PCR assay. TCRdb retrieved this table from immuneACCESS and kept in-frame rearrangements only. Not all clones are present; in checked studies, unresolved V genes account for under half, and no reason is known for the remainder. The sample table shows about 45,000 clones, and around 90% are seen once. About 3% of the sample belongs to the ten largest clones. The starting material was CD8+ T cells from peripheral blood mononuclear cells, obtained in the second trimester of pregnancy. These receptors were collected from a female donor with multiple sclerosis, enrolled in a pregnancy study.

In this sample, this clone turned up once. The chain has TRBV10-3 and TRBJ1-5; D might be TRBD1 (6 bases). The CDR3 length is 14 residues. V shed 3 bases and J shed 3 bases, with 9 bases lying between them. CDR1 and CDR2 from the germline V gene are ENHRY and SYGVKD. The CDR3 loop reads CAISEGQPNQPQHF. The CDR3 bases are TGTGCCATCAGTGAAGGACAGCCCAATCAGCCCCAGCATTTT.

This chain joins TRBV15 and TRBJ2-3, with 9 nucleotides matching TRBD2. Germline loops: CDR1 LNHNV, CDR2 YYDKDF (reference sequence). After removal of 4 bases from V and 0 bases from J, the junction contained 20 bases not matched to a gene. The CDR3 loop spans 21 amino acids. For the CDR3, the DNA is TGTGCCACCAGCACCACTAGGCCGGGAGCGGGGGGACTCAAAAGCACAGATACGCAGTATTTT. As protein: CATSTTRPGAGGLKSTDTQYF.

The chain is built from TRBV14 and TRBJ2-1; 9 nucleotides agree with TRBD1. Losses at the gene ends were 5 bases for V and 4 bases for J; bases not matched to a gene: 9. This CDR3 spans 16 amino acids. Per germline, CDR1 SGHDN and CDR2 FVKESK. DNA for the CDR3: TGTGCCAGCAGCGAACAGGGGGCCCGTTGGTACAATGAGCAGTTCTTC. Translation: CASSEQGARWYNEQFF. The full variable domain, rest sourced from reference TRBV14 and TRBJ2-1, is EAGVTQFPSHSVIEKGQTVTLRCDPISGHDNLYWYRRVMGKEIKFLLHFVKESKQDESGMPNNRFLAERTGGTYSTLKVQPAELEDSGVYFCASSEQGARWYNEQFFGPGTRLTVL.

The chain recombines TRBV12-5 with TRBJ2-7; D is perhaps TRBD1 (7 bases). CDR1 is LGHNT and CDR2 is FRNRAP in the germline V gene. V dropped 5 bases and J dropped 2 bases, with 19 bases sitting between them. The CDR3 length is 16 residues. In DNA form, the CDR3 reads TGTGCTAGTGGTCCGCCGGCAGGGGGGCTTCCCTACGAGCAGTACTTC. It specifies CASGPPAGGLPYEQYF.

The chain has TRBV7-3 and TRBJ2-7, with D possibly being TRBD1 (6 bases). CDR3 size: 13 residues. Between the trimmed V and J ends, which lost 6 bases and 3 bases, there was a span of 12 bases. The germline gives CDR1 SGHTA, CDR2 FQGTGA. In nucleotides, the CDR3 is TGTGCCAGCAGTTACAGGGTGGGCTACGAGCAGTACTTC. Translation: CASSYRVGYEQYF.

The chain carries TRBV7-3 and TRBJ1-1; a possible D gene is TRBD1 (6 bases). The germline V and J ends were trimmed by 4 bases and 5 bases, with 11 bases remaining between them. The germline CDR1 and CDR2 sequences are SGHTA and FQGTGA. The CDR3 totals 13 residues. CDR3 amino acids: CASSWGRGTEAFF. CDR3 coding DNA: TGTGCCAGCAGCTGGGGGCGGGGGACTGAAGCTTTCTTT.

This clone was observed a few times. J is TRBJ1-1 and V is TRBV4-1, with D possibly matching TRBD1 (6 bases). Germline V lookup: CDR1 MGHRA, CDR2 YSYEKL. The CDR3 has 15 residues. The V and J ends lost 1 base and 5 bases respectively, with 14 bases between them. The CDR3 is CASSQVGGLTTEAFF. Written as DNA, the CDR3 is TGCGCCAGCAGCCAAGTGGGGGGGCTGACGACTGAAGCTTTCTTT.

The V and J genes are TRBV27 and TRBJ1-1; no reliable D call. This CDR3 is built from 15 residues. In germline, CDR1 is MNHEY, CDR2 SMNVEV (reference sequence). The V gene lost 0 bases and the J gene lost 4 bases, with 12 bases spanning the gap. CDR3 sequence reads: CASSLSTLVGTEAFF. The CDR3 DNA follows: TGTGCCAGCAGTTTATCGACTTTGGTTGGCACTGAAGCTTTCTTT.

This sequence joins TRBV6-4 and TRBJ1-3; D is ambiguous. Germline CDR1 MRHNA, CDR2 SNTAGT. The ends were cut back, 3 bases at V and 4 bases at J, with 10 bases in the middle. This CDR3 spans 14 amino acids. CDR3 DNA: TGTGCCAGCAGTGAAGAAGCGGAAGGAAACACCATATATTTT. This translates into CASSEEAEGNTIYF.

The rearrangement links TRBV7-6 to TRBJ1-1; 7 bases map to TRBD1. V gave up 1 base and J gave up 6 bases; unmatched junction bases: 2. The CDR3 consists of 13 residues. Germline-derived CDR1 and CDR2 are SGHVS and FNYEAQ. CDR3 bases: TGTGCCAGCAGCTTAGAGGGGACAGCTGAAGCTTTCTTT. Amino acid sequence: CASSLEGTAEAFF.

CDR3 DNA: TGTGCCAGCAGTTGGGACAGGGGTACTGAAGCTTTCTTT. Translation gives CASSWDRGTEAFF. The rearrangement uses TRBV6-1 and TRBJ1-1; 10 nucleotides align to TRBD1. The CDR3 is made up of 13 amino acids. Germline-derived CDR1 and CDR2 are MNHNS and SASEGT. The V gene end was trimmed by 5 bases and the J gene end by 5 bases; junction bases not matched to a gene: 2.

This chain connects TRBV9 to TRBJ1-5; no clear D gene. The V and J ends lost 0 bases and 4 bases respectively, with 11 bases between them. The length of the CDR3 is 15 residues. Looked up from germline, CDR1 is SGDLS and CDR2 is YYNGEE. The CDR3: CASSVDSGFNQPQHF. The CDR3 bases are TGTGCCAGCAGCGTAGATTCAGGCTTTAATCAGCCCCAGCATTTT.

J is TRBJ1-3 and V is TRBV5-6; TRBD1 matches 7 bases. After removal of 3 bases from V and 1 base from J, the junction contained 7 bases not matched to a gene. Germline V gives CDR1 SGHDT, CDR2 YYEEEE. This CDR3 has 16 residues. DNA for the CDR3: TGTGCCAGCAGCTATGGGACAGCTATTTCTGGAAACACCATATATTTT. Protein product: CASSYGTAISGNTIYF.

This chain connects TRBV19 to TRBJ1-3; TRBD1 matches 8 bases. V gave up 6 bases and J gave up 2 bases; unmatched junction bases: 6. Germline CDR1 reads LNHDA; CDR2 reads SQIVND (reference sequence). The length of the CDR3 is 15 residues. CDR3 sequence reads: CASSFGTGAGNTIYF. Written as DNA, the CDR3 is TGTGCCAGTAGCTTCGGGACAGGTGCTGGAAACACCATATATTTT.

The V call is TRBV4-1, the J call TRBJ2-1; no reliable D call. The germline V and J ends were trimmed by 0 bases and 5 bases, with 8 bases remaining between them. The CDR3 consists of 14 residues. Per the germline V gene, CDR1 is MGHRA and CDR2 is YSYEKL. The CDR3 nucleotides are TGCGCCAGCAGCCAAGATGGGCCGAACAATGAGCAGTTCTTC. Residues: CASSQDGPNNEQFF.

This rearrangement joins TRBV5-6 to TRBJ2-1; TRBD2 aligns across 14 bases. Looked up from germline, CDR1 is SGHDT and CDR2 is YYEEEE. The CDR3 has 15 amino acids. V lost 3 bases to trimming and J lost 10 bases; unmatched junction nucleotides: 6. DNA of the CDR3: TGTGCCAGCAGCTCCGGGACTAGCGGGGGTATCGAGCAGTTCTTC. Translated, it gives CASSSGTSGGIEQFF.

Written as DNA, the CDR3 is TGTGCCAGCAGTGGACAGGGGAGTGGCTACGAGCAGTACTTC. It specifies CASSGQGSGYEQYF. The chain couples TRBV2 to TRBJ2-7, with 8 positions matching TRBD1. V trimming: 4 bases; J trimming: 3 bases; junction bases outside the gene matches: 5. This CDR3 has 14 amino acids. Germline V lookup: CDR1 SNHLY, CDR2 FYNNEI.

The chain couples TRBV7-2 to TRBJ1-5, with 9 nucleotides matching TRBD1. CDR1 SGHTA and CDR2 FQGNSA come from the germline V gene. V dropped 2 bases and J dropped 5; count of bases not matched to a gene: 4. This CDR3 spans 15 amino acids. CDR3 sequence reads: CASSLTDRGDQPQHF. CDR3 DNA sequence: TGTGCCAGCAGCTTAACCGACAGGGGGGATCAGCCCCAGCATTTT.

The chain uses TRBV7-9 and TRBJ2-3; TRBD1 is a possible D gene (6 bases). Between the trimmed V and J ends, which lost 1 base and 3 bases, there was a span of 8 bases. The CDR3 covers 14 residues. The germline gives CDR1 SEHNR, CDR2 FQNEAQ (reference sequence). This chain's CDR3 is CASSLDTGTDTQYF. CDR3 nucleotides: TGTGCCAGCAGCTTAGACACAGGGACAGATACGCAGTATTTT.

This chain uses TRBV7-2 with TRBJ1-5; 7 nucleotides agree with TRBD1. Germline V gene lookup returns CDR1 SGHTA and CDR2 FQGNSA. With 4 bases clipped from V and 6 bases from J, the junction kept 3 bases outside the gene matches. The CDR3 runs to 13 residues. The CDR3 nucleotides read TGTGCCAGCAGCTCTGACAGGGTTCAGCCCCAGCATTTT. Amino acid sequence: CASSSDRVQPQHF. Full variable domain (outside the CDR3, taken from reference TRBV7-2 and TRBJ1-5): GAGVSQSPSNKVTEKGKDVELRCDPISGHTALYWYRQSLGQGLEFLIYFQGNSAPDKSGLPSDRFSAERTGGSVSTLTIQRTQQEDSAVYLCASSSDRVQPQHFGDGTRLSIL.

This clone was counted a few times. The chain uses TRBV27 and TRBJ1-6; tentatively, D is TRBD1 (6 bases). This CDR3 has 15 amino acids. Looked up from germline, CDR1 is MNHEY and CDR2 is SMNVEV (reference sequence). V was pared by 5 bases and J by 7 bases, with 15 bases between. CDR3 nucleotides: TGTGCCAGCAGTCTAGACGGGACAATCAATTCACCCCTCCACTTT. It translates to CASSLDGTINSPLHF.

This chain connects TRBV5-1 to TRBJ2-5, with 15 bases aligning to TRBD2. Germline V gives CDR1 SGHRS, CDR2 YFSETQ. The CDR3 is 17 amino acids. With V trimmed by 2 bases and J by 5 bases, 7 bases remained unmatched. The CDR3 here is CASSFGLAGGILETQYF. The CDR3 region has the DNA TGCGCCAGCAGCTTCGGACTAGCGGGGGGGATCCTGGAGACCCAGTACTTC.

This chain uses TRBV9 with TRBJ2-1; 10 positions match TRBD2. This CDR3 contains 17 residues. Germline trimming cut 3 bases from V and 4 bases from J; bases unmatched to any gene: 10. Germline CDR1 SGDLS, CDR2 YYNGEE. The CDR3 DNA follows: TGTGCCAGCAGCGGAGGGGGGTATAGCGGGGGGTACAATGAGCAGTTCTTC. Encoded protein: CASSGGGYSGGYNEQFF.

V usage is TRBV5-4 and J usage is TRBJ2-5; TRBD1 agrees at 9 bases. The V and J ends lost 0 bases and 4 bases, in that order; junction bases with no gene match: 1. From germline, CDR1 is SGHNT and CDR2 YYREEE (reference sequence). The CDR3 loop spans 14 amino acids. CDR3 coding DNA: TGTGCCAGCAGCTTGGTGACAGGGGGAGAGACCCAGTACTTC. It specifies CASSLVTGGETQYF.

The chain combines TRBV11-3 with TRBJ1-1; the match to TRBD1 covers 8 bases. V shed 6 bases and J 3 bases; nucleotides not matched to a gene: 6. Germline assignment: CDR1 SGHNT and CDR2 YENEEA. The CDR3 length is 14 residues. CDR3 loop: CASRSTGADTEAFF. The CDR3 region has the DNA TGTGCCAGCAGGTCGACAGGGGCAGACACTGAAGCTTTCTTT.

The CDR3 here is CASSMMGASLSSYNEQFF. CDR3 coding DNA: TGTGCCAGTAGTATGATGGGGGCTAGCCTCAGCTCCTACAATGAGCAGTTCTTC. The V gene is TRBV19, the J gene TRBJ2-1; D perhaps matches TRBD1 (6 bases). CDR1 and CDR2 from the germline V gene are LNHDA and SQIVND (reference sequence). This CDR3 spans 18 amino acids. V was pared by 3 bases and J by 0 bases, with 18 bases between.